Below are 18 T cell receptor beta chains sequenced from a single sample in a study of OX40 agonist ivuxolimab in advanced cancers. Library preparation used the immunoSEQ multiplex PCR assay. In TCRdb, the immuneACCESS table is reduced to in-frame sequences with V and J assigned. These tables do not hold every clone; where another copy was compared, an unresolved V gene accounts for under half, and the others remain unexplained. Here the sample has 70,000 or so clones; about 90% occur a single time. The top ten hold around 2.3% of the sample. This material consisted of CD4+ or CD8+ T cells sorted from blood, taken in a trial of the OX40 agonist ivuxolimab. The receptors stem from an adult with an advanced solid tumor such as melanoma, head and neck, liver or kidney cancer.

DNA of the CDR3: TGTGCCAGCAGTTCCAGATACAATGAGCAGTTCTTC. The encoded protein is CASSSRYNEQFF. The chain employs TRBV28 and TRBJ2-1; no clear D gene. Germline V gene data show CDR1 as MDHEN and CDR2 as SYDVKM. Trimming removed 4 bases from V and 4 bases from J, with 5 bases in between. The CDR3 is 12 amino acids.

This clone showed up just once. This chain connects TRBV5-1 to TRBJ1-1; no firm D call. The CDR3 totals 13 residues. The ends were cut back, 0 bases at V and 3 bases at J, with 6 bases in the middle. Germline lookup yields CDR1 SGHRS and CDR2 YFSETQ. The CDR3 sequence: CASSLVSDTEAFF. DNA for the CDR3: TGCGCCAGCAGCTTGGTGTCAGACACTGAAGCTTTCTTT.

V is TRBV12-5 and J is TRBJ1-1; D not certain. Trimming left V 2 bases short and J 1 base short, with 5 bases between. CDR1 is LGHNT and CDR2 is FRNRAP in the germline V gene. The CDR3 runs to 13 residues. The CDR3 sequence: CASGLSKNTEAFF. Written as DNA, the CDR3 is TGTGCTAGTGGTTTGTCGAAGAACACTGAAGCTTTCTTT.

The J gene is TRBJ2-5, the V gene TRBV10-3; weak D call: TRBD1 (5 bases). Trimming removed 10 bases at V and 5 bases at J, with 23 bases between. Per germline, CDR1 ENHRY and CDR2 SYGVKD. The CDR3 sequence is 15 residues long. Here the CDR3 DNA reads TGTGCCACCAGCCCGGTCACCAATGCAGGGGAGACCCAGTACTTC. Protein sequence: CATSPVTNAGETQYF.

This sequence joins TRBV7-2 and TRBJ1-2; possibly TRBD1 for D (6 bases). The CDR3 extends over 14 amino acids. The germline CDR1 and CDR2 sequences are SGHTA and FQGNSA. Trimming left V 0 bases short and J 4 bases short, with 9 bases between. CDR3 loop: CASSLAGAFYGYTF. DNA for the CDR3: TGTGCCAGCAGCTTAGCGGGGGCGTTCTATGGCTACACCTTC. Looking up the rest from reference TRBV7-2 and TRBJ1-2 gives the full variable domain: GAGVSQSPSNKVTEKGKDVELRCDPISGHTALYWYRQSLGQGLEFLIYFQGNSAPDKSGLPSDRFSAERTGGSVSTLTIQRTQQEDSAVYLCASSLAGAFYGYTFGSGTRLTVV.

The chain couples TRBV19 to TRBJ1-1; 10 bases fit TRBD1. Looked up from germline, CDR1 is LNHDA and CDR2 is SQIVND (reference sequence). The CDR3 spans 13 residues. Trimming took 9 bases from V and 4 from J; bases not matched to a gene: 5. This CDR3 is CASSDRGTTEAFF. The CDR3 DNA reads TGTGCCAGCTCGGACAGGGGGACCACTGAAGCTTTCTTT.

The CDR3: CASRGQGAYEQYF. The CDR3 coding sequence is TGTGCCAGCAGGGGACAGGGGGCCTACGAGCAGTACTTC. The chain is built from TRBV6-5 and TRBJ2-7; TRBD1 agrees at 11 bases. The CDR3 runs to 13 residues. The germline CDR1 and CDR2 sequences are MNHEY and SVGAGI. The J segment lost 2 bases and the V segment lost 6 bases, leaving 0 bases of the junction unmatched.

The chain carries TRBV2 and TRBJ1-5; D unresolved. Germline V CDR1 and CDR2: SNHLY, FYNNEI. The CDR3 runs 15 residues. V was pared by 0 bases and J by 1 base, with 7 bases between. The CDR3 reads CASSEARGSNQPQHF. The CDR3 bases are TGTGCCAGCAGTGAAGCAAGAGGGAGCAATCAGCCCCAGCATTTT.

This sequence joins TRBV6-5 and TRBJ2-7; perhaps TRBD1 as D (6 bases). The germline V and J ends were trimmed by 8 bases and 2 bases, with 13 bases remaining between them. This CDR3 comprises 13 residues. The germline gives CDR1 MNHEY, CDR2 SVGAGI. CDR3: CASSPEGAYEQYF. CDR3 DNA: TGTGCCAGCTCCCCAGAGGGGGCCTACGAGCAGTACTTC.

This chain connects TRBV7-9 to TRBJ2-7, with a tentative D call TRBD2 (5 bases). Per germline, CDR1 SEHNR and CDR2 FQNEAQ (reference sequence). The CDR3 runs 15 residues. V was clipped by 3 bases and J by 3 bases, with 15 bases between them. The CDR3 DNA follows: TGTGCCAGCAGCTTCCGCCTGGACGGGAACTACGAGCAGTACTTC. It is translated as CASSFRLDGNYEQYF.

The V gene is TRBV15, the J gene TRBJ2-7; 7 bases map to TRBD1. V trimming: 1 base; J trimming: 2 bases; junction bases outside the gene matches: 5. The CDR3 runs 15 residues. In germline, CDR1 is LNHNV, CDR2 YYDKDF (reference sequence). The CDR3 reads CATSRVRDRAYEQYF. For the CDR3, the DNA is TGTGCCACCAGCAGAGTGAGGGACAGAGCCTACGAGCAGTACTTC.

The CDR3 here is CASSYSLGEQYF. The CDR3 region has the DNA TGTGCCAGCAGCTACAGTTTGGGGGAGCAGTACTTC. The chain couples TRBV7-2 to TRBJ2-7; D uncertain. From germline, CDR1 is SGHTA and CDR2 FQGNSA. The length of the CDR3 is 12 residues. Trimming took 4 bases from V and 7 from J, leaving 11 bases between them.

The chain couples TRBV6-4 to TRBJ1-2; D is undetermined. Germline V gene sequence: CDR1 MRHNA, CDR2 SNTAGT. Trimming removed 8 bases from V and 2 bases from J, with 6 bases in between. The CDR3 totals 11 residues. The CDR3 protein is CASLGNYGYTF. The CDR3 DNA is TGTGCCAGCCTAGGGAACTATGGCTACACCTTC.

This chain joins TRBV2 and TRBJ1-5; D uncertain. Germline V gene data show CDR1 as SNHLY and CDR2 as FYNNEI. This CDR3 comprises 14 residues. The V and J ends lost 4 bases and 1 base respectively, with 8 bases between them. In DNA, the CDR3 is TGTGCCAGCAGTGCGGGTTGGAGCAATCAGCCCCAGCATTTT. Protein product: CASSAGWSNQPQHF. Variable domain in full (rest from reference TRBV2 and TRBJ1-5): EPEVTQTPSHQVTQMGQEVILRCVPISNHLYFYWYRQILGQKVEFLVSFYNNEISEKSEIFDDQFSVERPDGSNFTLKIRSTKLEDSAMYFCASSAGWSNQPQHFGDGTRLSIL.

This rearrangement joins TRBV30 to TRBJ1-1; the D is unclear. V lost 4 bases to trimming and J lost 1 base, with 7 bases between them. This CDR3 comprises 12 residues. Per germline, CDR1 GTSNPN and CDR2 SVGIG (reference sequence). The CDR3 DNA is TGTGCCTGGATCATGCAGAACACTGAAGCTTTCTTT. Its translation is CAWIMQNTEAFF.

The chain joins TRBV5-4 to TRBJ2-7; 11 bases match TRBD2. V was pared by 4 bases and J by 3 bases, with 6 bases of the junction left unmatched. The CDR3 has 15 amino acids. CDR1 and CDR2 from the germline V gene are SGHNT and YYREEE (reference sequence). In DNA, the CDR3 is TGTGCCAGCAGCACGCGGACTAGCGGGTTCTACGAGCAGTACTTC. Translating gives CASSTRTSGFYEQYF.

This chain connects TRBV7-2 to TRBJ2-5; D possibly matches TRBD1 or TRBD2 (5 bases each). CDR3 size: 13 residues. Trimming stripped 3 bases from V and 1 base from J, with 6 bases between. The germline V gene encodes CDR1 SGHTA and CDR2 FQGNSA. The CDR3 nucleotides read TGTGCCAGCAGCTTCGGGACCCAAGAGACCCAGTACTTC. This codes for CASSFGTQETQYF.

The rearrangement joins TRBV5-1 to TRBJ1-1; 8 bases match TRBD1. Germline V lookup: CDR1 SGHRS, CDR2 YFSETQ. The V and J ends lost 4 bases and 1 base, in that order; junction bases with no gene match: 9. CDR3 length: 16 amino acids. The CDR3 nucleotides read TGCGCCAGCAGCACGGCGCCGGGACAGGAGAACACTGAAGCTTTCTTT. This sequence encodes CASSTAPGQENTEAFF.